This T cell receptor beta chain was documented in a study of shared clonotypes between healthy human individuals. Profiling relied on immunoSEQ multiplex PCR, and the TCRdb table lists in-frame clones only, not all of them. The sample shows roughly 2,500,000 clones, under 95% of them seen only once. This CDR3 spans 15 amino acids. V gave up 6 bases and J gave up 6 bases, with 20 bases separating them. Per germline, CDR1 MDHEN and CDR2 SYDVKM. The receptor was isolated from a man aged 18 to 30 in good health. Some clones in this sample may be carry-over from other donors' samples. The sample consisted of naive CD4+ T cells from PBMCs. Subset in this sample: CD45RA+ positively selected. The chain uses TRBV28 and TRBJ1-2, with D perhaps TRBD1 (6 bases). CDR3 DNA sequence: TGTGCCAGCAGCCCATGGCAGGGGTGGTCTAATGGCTACACCTTC. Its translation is CASSPWQGWSNGYTF.